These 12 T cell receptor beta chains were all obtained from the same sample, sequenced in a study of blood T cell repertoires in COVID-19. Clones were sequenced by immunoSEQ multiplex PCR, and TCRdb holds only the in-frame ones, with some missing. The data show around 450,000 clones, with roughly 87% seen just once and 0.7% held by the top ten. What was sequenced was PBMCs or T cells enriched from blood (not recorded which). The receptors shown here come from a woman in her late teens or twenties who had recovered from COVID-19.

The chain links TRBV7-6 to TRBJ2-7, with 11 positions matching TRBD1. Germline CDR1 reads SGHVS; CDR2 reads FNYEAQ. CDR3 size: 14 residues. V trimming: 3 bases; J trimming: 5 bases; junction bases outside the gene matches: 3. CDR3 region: CASSLGTGGNEQYF. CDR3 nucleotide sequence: TGTGCCAGCAGCTTGGGGACAGGGGGGAACGAGCAGTACTTC.

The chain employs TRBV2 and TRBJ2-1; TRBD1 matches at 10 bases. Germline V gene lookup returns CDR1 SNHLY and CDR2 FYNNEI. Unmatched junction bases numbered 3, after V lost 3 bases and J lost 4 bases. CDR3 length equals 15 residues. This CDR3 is CASSEGTGAYNEQFF. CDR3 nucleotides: TGTGCCAGCAGTGAGGGGACAGGGGCTTACAATGAGCAGTTCTTC. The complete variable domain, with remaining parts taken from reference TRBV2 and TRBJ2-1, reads EPEVTQTPSHQVTQMGQEVILRCVPISNHLYFYWYRQILGQKVEFLVSFYNNEISEKSEIFDDQFSVERPDGSNFTLKIRSTKLEDSAMYFCASSEGTGAYNEQFFGPGTRLTVL.

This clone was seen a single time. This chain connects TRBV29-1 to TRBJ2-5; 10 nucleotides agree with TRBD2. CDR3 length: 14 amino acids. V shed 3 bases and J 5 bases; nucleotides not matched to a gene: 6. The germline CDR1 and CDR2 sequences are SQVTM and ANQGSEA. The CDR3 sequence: CSVDGAGGGETQYF. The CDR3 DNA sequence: TGCAGCGTTGACGGAGCGGGAGGGGGTGAGACCCAGTACTTC.

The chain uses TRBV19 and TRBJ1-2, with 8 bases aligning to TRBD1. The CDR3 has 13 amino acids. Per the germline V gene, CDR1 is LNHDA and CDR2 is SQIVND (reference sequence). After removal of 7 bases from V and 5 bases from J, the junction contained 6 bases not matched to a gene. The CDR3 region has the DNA TGTGCCAGTATCGGACAGGGAAGGTATGGCTACACCTTC. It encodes CASIGQGRYGYTF. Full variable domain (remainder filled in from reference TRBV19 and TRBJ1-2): DGGITQSPKYLFRKEGQNVTLSCEQNLNHDAMYWYRQDPGQGLRLIYYSQIVNDFQKGDIAEGYSVSREKKESFPLTVTSAQKNPTAFYLCASIGQGRYGYTFGSGTRLTVV.

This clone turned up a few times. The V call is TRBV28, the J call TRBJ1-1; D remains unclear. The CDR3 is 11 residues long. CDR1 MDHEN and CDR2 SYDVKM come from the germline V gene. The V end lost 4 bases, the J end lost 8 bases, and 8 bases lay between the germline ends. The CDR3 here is CASSSQREAFF. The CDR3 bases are TGTGCCAGCAGTTCCCAGCGGGAAGCTTTCTTT.

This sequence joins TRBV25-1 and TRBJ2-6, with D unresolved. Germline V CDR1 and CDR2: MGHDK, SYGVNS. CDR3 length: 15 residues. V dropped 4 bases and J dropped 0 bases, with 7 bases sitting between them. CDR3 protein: CASSAVGSGANVLTF. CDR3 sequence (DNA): TGTGCCAGCAGTGCGGTCGGCTCTGGGGCCAACGTCCTGACTTTC. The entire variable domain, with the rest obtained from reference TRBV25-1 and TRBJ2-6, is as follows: EADIYQTPRYLVIGTGKKITLECSQTMGHDKMYWYQQDPGMELHLIHYSYGVNSTEKGDLSSESTVSRIRTEHFPLTLESARPSHTSQYLCASSAVGSGANVLTFGAGSRLTVL.

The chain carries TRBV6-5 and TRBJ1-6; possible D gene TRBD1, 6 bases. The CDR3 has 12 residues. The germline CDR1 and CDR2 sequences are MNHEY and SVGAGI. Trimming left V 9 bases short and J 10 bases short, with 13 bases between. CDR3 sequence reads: CASHTGYSPLHF. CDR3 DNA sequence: TGTGCCAGTCACACAGGGTACTCACCCCTCCACTTT.

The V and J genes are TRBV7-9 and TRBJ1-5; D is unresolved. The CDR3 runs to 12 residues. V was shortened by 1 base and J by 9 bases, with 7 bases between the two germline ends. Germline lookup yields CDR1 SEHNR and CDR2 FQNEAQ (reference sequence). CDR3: CASSLEEGPQHF. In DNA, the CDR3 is TGTGCCAGCAGCTTAGAGGAGGGGCCCCAGCATTTT.

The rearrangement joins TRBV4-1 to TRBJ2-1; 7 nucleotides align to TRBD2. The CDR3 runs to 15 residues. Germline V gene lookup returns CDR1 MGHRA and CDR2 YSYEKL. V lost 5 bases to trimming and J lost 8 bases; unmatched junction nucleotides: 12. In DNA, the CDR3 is TGCGCCAGCAGCAGGAGCTTCAGCGGGGTAGATGAGCAGTTCTTC. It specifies CASSRSFSGVDEQFF.

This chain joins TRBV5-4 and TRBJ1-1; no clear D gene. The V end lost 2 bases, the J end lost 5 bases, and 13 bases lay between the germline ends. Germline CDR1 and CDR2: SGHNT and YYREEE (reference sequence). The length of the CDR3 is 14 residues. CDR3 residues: CASSFRRGGTEAFF. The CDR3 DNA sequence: TGTGCCAGCAGCTTTCGGCGGGGAGGAACTGAAGCTTTCTTT. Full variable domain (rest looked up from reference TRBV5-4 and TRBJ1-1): ETGVTQSPTHLIKTRGQQVTLRCSSQSGHNTVSWYQQALGQGPQFIFQYYREEENGRGNFPPRFSGLQFPNYSSELNVNALELDDSALYLCASSFRRGGTEAFFGQGTRLTVV.

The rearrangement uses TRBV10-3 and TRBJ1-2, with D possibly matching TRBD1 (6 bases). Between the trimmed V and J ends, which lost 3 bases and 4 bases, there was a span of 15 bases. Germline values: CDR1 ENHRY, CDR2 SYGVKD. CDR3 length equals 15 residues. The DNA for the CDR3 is TGTGCCATCAGTGATATAACAGGGACCTTCTATGGCTACACCTTC. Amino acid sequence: CAISDITGTFYGYTF.

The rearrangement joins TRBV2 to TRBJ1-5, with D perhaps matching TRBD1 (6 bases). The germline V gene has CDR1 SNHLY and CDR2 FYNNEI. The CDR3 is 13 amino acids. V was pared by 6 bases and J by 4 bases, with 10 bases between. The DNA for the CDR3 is TGTGCCAGCAGAGGACAGCCGAATCAGCCCCAGCATTTT. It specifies CASRGQPNQPQHF.